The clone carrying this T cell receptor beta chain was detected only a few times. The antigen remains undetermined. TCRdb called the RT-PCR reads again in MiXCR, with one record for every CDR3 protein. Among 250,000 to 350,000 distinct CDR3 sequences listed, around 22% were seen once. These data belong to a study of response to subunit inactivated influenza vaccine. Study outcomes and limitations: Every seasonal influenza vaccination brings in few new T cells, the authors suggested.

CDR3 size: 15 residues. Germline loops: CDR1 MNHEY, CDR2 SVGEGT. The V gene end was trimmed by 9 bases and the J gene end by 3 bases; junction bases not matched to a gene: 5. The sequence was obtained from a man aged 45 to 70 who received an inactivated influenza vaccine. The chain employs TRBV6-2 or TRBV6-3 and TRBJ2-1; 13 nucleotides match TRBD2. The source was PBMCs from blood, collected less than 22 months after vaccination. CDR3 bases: TGTGCCAGTTGGGGACTAGCGGGATTCTACAATGAGCAGTTCTTC. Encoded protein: CASWGLAGFYNEQFF.